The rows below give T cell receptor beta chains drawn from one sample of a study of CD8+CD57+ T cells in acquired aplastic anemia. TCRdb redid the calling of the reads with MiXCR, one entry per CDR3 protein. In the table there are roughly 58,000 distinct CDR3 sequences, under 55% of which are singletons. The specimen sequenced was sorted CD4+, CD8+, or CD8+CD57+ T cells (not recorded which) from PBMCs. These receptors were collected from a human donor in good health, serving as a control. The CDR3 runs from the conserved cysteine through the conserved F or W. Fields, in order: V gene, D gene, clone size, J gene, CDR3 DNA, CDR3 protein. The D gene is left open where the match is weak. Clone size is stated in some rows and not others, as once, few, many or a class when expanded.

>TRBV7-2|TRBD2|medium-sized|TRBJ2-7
TGTGCCAGCAGCTTCGGGAGGGACTACGAGCAGTACTTC
CASSFGRDYEQYF
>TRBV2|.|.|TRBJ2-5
TGTGCCAGAAGGCAGGGCCTGAGAGAGACCCAGTGCTTC
CARRQGLRETQCF
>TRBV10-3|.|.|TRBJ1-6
TGTGCCATCAGTGAGTCAAGACAATCCTATAATTCACCCCTCCACTTT
CAISESRQSYNSPLHF
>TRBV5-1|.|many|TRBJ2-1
TGCGCCAGCAGCCCTAGGGCAGGGACCTCCTACAATGAGCAGTTCTTC
CASSPRAGTSYNEQFF
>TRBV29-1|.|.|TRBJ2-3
TGCAGCGGGTCTGGGGGGCGCAGCACAGATACGCAGTATTTT
CSGSGGRSTDTQYF
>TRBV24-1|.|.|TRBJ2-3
TGTGCCACCAGTGAGGTAGACAGATCAGATACGCAGTATTTT
CATSEVDRSDTQYF
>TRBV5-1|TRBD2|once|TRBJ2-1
TGCGCCAGCAGCTGGACTAGCGGACGTTACAATGAGCAGTTCTTC
CASSWTSGRYNEQFF
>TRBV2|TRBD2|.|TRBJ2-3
TGTGCCAGCAAACCGGGACTAGGGGCAGATACGCAGTATTTT
CASKPGLGADTQYF
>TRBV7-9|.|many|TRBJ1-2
TGTGCCAGCAGCCCACAGGGTCCCCACACCTATGGCTACACCTTC
CASSPQGPHTYGYTF
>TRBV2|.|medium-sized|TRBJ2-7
TGTGCCAGCAGTCCGACTAGGTCCTACGAGCAGTACTTC
CASSPTRSYEQYF
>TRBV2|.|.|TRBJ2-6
TGTGCCAGCAGTTCCGACAGCTCTGGGGCCAACGTCCTGACTTTC
CASSSDSSGANVLTF
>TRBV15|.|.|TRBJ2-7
TGTGCCACCAGCAGTGGGAGGACGGGGTCACCCTACGAGCAGTACTTC
CATSSGRTGSPYEQYF
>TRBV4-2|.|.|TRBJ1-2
TGTGCCAGCAGCCAACGTGACGGGCAAGCTAACTATGGCTACACCTTC
CASSQRDGQANYGYTF
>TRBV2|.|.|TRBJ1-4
TGTGCCAGCAGCCAGGACGGGAGGAATGAAAAACTGTTTTTT
CASSQDGRNEKLFF
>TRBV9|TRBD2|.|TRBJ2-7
TGTGCCAGCAGCGTAGTTCCCCTAGCGGGAGTCTACGAGCAGTACTTC
CASSVVPLAGVYEQYF
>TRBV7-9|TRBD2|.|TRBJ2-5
TGTGCCAGCAGCACTAGCGGGGGGGCGACGGAGACCCAGTACTTC
CASSTSGGATETQYF
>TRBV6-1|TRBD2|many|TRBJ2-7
TGTGCCAGCAACGAAGGGGGCGGGAGGGCCTCCGAGCAGTACTTC
CASNEGGGRASEQYF
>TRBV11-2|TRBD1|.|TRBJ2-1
TGTGCCAGCAGCTTAGGCGGGACAGGGGGCAAGTACAATGAGCAGTTCTTC
CASSLGGTGGKYNEQFF
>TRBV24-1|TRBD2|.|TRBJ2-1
TGTGCCACCGGAGCGGGGGCGGATGAGCAGTTCTTC
CATGAGADEQFF
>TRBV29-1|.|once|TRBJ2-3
TGCAGCGTAGCCCGGACTAAGCAGGTGGTACTAACAGATACGCAGTATTTT
CSVARTKQVVLTDTQYF
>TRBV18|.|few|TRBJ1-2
TGTGCCAGCTCACCAAGGGAGGGAACTAACTATGGCTACACCTTC
CASSPREGTNYGYTF
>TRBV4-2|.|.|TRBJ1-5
TGTGCCAGCAGCCAGCAGACAGTCAATCAGCCCCAGCATTTT
CASSQQTVNQPQHF
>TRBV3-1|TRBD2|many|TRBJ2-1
TGTGCCAGCAGGGTGGCGGGAGAGGTATATGAGCAGTTCTTC
CASRVAGEVYEQFF
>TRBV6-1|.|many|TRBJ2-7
TGTGCCAGCAGAATACAAGCCTACGAGCAGTACTTC
CASRIQAYEQYF
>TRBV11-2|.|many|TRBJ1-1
TGTGCCAGCAGCTCTCTCGGGACACCGAACACTGAAGCTTTCTTT
CASSSLGTPNTEAFF
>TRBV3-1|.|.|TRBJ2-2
TGTGCCAGCAGTCGGGACCACCCCCTTCGCACCGGGGAGCTGCTTTTT
CASSRDHPLRTGELLF
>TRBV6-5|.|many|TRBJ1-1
TGTGCCAGCACGGCAGGAGGAAACACTGAAGCTTTCTTT
CASTAGGNTEAFF
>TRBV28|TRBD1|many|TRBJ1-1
TGTGCCAGCAGTCGAATCTCCCTCAGGGGGCAAGGTACTGAAGCTTTCTTT
CASSRISLRGQGTEAFF
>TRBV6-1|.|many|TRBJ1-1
TGTGCCAGCAGTGCGCGGGTCGCCACTGAAGCTTTCTTT
CASSARVATEAFF
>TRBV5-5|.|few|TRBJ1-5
TGTGCCAGCAGCTTGGCAGGAGGAAGCAATCAGCCCCAGCATTTT
CASSLAGGSNQPQHF
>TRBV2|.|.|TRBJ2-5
TGTGCCAGAAGACAAAGCCTGAAAGAGACCCAGTACTTC
CARRQSLKETQYF
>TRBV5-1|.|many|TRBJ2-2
TGCGCCAGCCAACAGGGGAACACCGGGGAGCTGTTTTTT
CASQQGNTGELFF
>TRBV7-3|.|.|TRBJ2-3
TGTGCCAGCAGCCCATTCGGGACAAGTAGCACAGATACGCAGTATTTT
CASSPFGTSSTDTQYF
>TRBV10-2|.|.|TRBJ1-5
TGCGCCAGCAGTGTGGCCAGGGACCAGCCCCAGCATTTT
CASSVARDQPQHF
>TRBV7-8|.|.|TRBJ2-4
TGTGCCAGCAGCTTAGCGGGACCCAAAAACATTCAGTACTTC
CASSLAGPKNIQYF
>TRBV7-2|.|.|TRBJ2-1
TGTGCCAGCAGCCGCGGGACTGAGCAGTTCTTC
CASSRGTEQFF
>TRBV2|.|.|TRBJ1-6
TGTGCCAGCAGTGCCTCGAGCTCCTATAATTCACCCCTCCACTTT
CASSASSSYNSPLHF
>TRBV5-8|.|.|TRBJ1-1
TGTGCCAGCAGCTCACGGACAGTAGAGAACACTGAAGCTTTCTTT
CASSSRTVENTEAFF
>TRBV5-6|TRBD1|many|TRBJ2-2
TGTGCCAGCAGCTCCGGACAGGGTGGGGTCACCGGGGAGCTGTTTTTT
CASSSGQGGVTGELFF
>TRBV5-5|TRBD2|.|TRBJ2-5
TGTGCCAGCAGCTTGGTTAGCGGGGGTCACCAAGAGACCCAGTACTTC
CASSLVSGGHQETQYF
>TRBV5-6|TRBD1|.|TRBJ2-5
TGTGCCAGCAGCTTCGGGACAGGGGCCCTGGGGGAGACCCAGTACTTC
CASSFGTGALGETQYF
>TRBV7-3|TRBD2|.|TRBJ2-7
TGTGCCAGCAGCTTAACCGGGACTAGCCCAAGAGACGAGCAGTACTTC
CASSLTGTSPRDEQYF
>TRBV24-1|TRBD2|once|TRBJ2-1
TGTGCCACCACGGGGACTAGCCCTGATGGGTACAATGAGCAGTTCTTC
CATTGTSPDGYNEQFF
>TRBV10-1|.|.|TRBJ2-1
TGCGCCAGCAGTGAGGCGGCTAGAGTCTCCAATGAGCAGTTCTTC
CASSEAARVSNEQFF
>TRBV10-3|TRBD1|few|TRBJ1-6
TGTGCCATCAGTGGAGCCGGGACAGACGATTCACCCCTCCACTTT
CAISGAGTDDSPLHF
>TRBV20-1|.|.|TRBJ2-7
TGCAGTGCTAGAGGGACATTGCTAGAGCAGTACTTC
CSARGTLLEQYF
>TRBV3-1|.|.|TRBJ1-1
TGTGCCAGCACTCCCTGGGGGGTGGACACTGAAGCTTTCTTT
CASTPWGVDTEAFF
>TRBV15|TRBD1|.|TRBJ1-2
TGTGCCACCAGCAGAGATCGAGGGGGCGTTGGCTACACCTTC
CATSRDRGGVGYTF
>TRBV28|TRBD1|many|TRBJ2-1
TGTGCCAGCACCACCCCGGGACAGCCCTACAATGAGCAGTTCTTC
CASTTPGQPYNEQFF
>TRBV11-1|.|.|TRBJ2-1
TGTGCCAGCAGCTTGGGACTCGGATACAATGAGCAGTTCTTC
CASSLGLGYNEQFF
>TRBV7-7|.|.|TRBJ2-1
TGTGCTAGCAGCTTAGACAGGTACGATGAGCAGTTCTTC
CASSLDRYDEQFF
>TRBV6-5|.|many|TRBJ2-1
TGTGCCAGCAGTTATTCGGTAAGCTCCTACAATGAGCAGTTCTTC
CASSYSVSSYNEQFF
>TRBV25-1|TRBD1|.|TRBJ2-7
TGTGCCCACCCCAGGGGGCGCGCCGAGCAGTACTTC
CAHPRGRAEQYF
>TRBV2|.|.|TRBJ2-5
TGTGCCAGCAGCGAAGGGTGGGGGGAAGAGACCCAGTACTTC
CASSEGWGEETQYF